This T cell receptor (beta chain) originates from a study of CD8 T cells in Susac syndrome. Study outcomes and limitations: A relatively small number of individuals underwent TCR sequencing and HLA analysis.

An amount of RNA that ranged from roughly 0.45 to 1 ug was reverse transcribed with random hexamers. In TCRdb, the immunoSEQ multiplex PCR reads were re-called with MiXCR into one record per CDR3 protein. The data contain 200,000 to 300,000 distinct CDR3 sequences, 85% to 95% of them singletons. Comments on this clonotype: What it binds is unknown.

In germline, CDR1 is GTSNPN, CDR2 SVGIG (reference sequence). V shed 4 bases and J shed 8 bases, with 17 bases lying between them. The CDR3 consists of 14 residues. This receptor was identified in a human donor with multiple sclerosis. Source material: CD4+ T cells from PBMCs. The gene calls are TRBV30 and TRBJ1-4; possible D gene TRBD1, 5 bases. The CDR3 spells CAWTEGRVSEKLFF. The CDR3 region has the DNA TGTGCCTGGACAGAAGGCAGGGTGTCCGAAAAACTGTTTTTT.